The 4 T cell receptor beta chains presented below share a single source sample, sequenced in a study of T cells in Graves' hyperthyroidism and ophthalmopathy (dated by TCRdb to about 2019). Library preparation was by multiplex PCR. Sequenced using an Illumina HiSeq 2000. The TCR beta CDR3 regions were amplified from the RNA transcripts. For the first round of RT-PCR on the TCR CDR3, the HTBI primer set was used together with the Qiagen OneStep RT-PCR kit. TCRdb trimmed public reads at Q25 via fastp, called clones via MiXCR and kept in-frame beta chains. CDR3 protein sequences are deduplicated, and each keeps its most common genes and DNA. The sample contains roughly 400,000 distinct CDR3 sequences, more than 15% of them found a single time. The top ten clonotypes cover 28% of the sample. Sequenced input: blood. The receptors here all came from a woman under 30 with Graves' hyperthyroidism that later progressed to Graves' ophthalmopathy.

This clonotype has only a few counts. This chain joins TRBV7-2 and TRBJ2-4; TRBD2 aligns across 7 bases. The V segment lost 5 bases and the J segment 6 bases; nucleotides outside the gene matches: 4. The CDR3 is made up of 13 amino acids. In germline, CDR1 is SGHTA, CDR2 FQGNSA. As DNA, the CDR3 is TGTGCCAGCAGCGTAAGGGAGGGAAACATTCAGTACTTC. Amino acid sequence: CASSVREGNIQYF.

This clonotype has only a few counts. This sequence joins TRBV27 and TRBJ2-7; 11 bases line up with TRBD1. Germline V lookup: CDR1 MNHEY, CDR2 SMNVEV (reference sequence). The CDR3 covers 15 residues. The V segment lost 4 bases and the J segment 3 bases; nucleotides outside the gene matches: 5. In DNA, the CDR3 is TGTGCCAGCAGTTCTGGGACAGGGGGAAACTACGAGCAGTACTTC. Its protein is CASSSGTGGNYEQYF.

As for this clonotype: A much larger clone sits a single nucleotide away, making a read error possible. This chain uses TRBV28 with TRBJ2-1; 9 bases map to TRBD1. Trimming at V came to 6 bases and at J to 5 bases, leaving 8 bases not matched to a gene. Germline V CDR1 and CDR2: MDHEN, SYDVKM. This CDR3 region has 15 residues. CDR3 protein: CASRLDRGTDNEQFF. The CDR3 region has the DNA TGTGCCAGCAGACTGGACAGGGGCACTGACAATGAGCAGTTCTTC.

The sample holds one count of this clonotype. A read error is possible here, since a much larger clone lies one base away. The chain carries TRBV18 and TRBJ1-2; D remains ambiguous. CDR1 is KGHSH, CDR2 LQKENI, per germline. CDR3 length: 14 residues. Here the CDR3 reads CASTVDRRNYGCTF. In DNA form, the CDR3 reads TGTGCCAGCACCGTAGACCGACGTAACTATGGCTGCACCTTC.